The T cell receptor (beta chain) described here comes from a study of blood T cells in healthy people across ages. Study-level results: Higher diversity and more naive CD4+ cells were features of long-lived donors, compared to aged donors. Naive T cell percentage strongly correlated with TCR beta diversity. Per-million-T-cell TCR beta diversity fell roughly linearly with age.

Through a sample-barcoded 5' primer and a J-beta primer mix, a second PCR was run for roughly 6 to 12 cycles. The template-switch adaptor, which had 12 random nucleotides, put a tag on each cDNA molecule. Each CDR3 protein gets one entry after TCRdb re-called the 5' RACE reads with MiXCR. The sample yields 700,000 to 950,000 distinct CDR3 sequences, roughly 50% seen once. This clonotype was counted between two and nine times. Its antigen is not known. The TCR originated in a man between 25 and 39 years old in good health. Sequencing was performed on blood.

CDR3 in amino acids: CSAREGFRGFSNYGYTF. The CDR3 coding sequence is TGCAGTGCTAGAGAAGGGTTTCGGGGGTTTTCTAACTATGGCTACACCTTC. The J gene is TRBJ1-2, the V gene TRBV20-1, with a weak D call TRBD1 (5 bases). CDR1 is DFQATT and CDR2 is SNEGSKA in the germline V gene (reference sequence). This CDR3 region has 17 residues. V lost 0 bases and J lost 0, with 17 bases in between.